This paragraph covers one TCR beta chain sequence. Its antigen is not identified. The CDR3 spans 15 residues. V shed 0 bases and J shed 5 bases, with 14 bases lying between them. Germline V lookup: CDR1 MNHNY, CDR2 SVGAGI (reference sequence). The PCR was carried out with 60 Vbeta primers and 13 Jbeta primers. Only in-frame clones appear in the TCRdb table, and some are missing; sequencing was by immunoSEQ multiplex PCR. The data hold approximately 98,000 clones, with about four fifths observed a single time. The sample comes from a study of cytomegalovirus exposure and HLA in healthy donors. Points from the study as a whole: In an earlier analysis, in around 590 donors, most V segments appeared productive either ~90% or ~30% of the time. Most CMV-associated TCR beta chains were later found to appear HLA-restricted.

Source material: PBMCs. V usage is TRBV6-6 and J usage is TRBJ2-7; D might be TRBD2 (5 bases). This TCR was recovered from a young man in good health and CMV-seropositive. The CDR3 DNA sequence: TGTGCCAGCAGTTACTCGAGTAGCGACATCGACGAGCAGTACTTC. The encoded protein is CASSYSSSDIDEQYF.